This entry lists 30 T cell receptor beta chains sequenced from one sample in a study of cytomegalovirus exposure and HLA in healthy donors. In the PCR, 60 Vbeta and 13 Jbeta primers were used. The data were produced by immunoSEQ multiplex PCR, yet TCRdb's version contains in-frame clones alone and is incomplete. The sample consists of about 120,000 clones, roughly 9% of them appearing once. The sequenced sample consisted of PBMCs. These receptors were collected from a man aged 25-45 years in good health and CMV-seronegative.

This chain joins TRBV7-9 and TRBJ2-7; maybe TRBD2 (6 bases). The V end lost 3 bases, the J end lost 5 bases, and 11 bases lay between the germline ends. CDR3 length equals 13 residues. Germline CDR1 reads SEHNR; CDR2 reads FQNEAQ (reference sequence). For the CDR3, the DNA is TGTGCCAGCAGCTTCGTGGGAGGTAACGAGCAGTACTTC. Its translation: CASSFVGGNEQYF.

This clone was counted only a few times. The chain recombines TRBV19 with TRBJ1-1; 7 positions agree with TRBD1. V lost 9 bases to trimming and J lost 4 bases; unmatched junction nucleotides: 5. The germline V gene has CDR1 LNHDA and CDR2 SQIVND (reference sequence). The CDR3 totals 12 residues. The CDR3 protein is CASTDRVTEAFF. The CDR3 nucleotides read TGTGCCAGCACTGACAGGGTCACTGAAGCTTTCTTT.

This chain joins TRBV19 and TRBJ1-1; 7 nucleotides line up with TRBD1. Per the germline V gene, CDR1 is LNHDA and CDR2 is SQIVND (reference sequence). The CDR3 spans 14 residues. After removal of 7 bases from V and 1 base from J, the junction contained 6 bases not matched to a gene. CDR3 bases: TGTGCCAGTACCACCACAGGGGCGAACACTGAAGCTTTCTTT. Its translation is CASTTTGANTEAFF. Full variable domain (rest looked up from reference TRBV19 and TRBJ1-1): DGGITQSPKYLFRKEGQNVTLSCEQNLNHDAMYWYRQDPGQGLRLIYYSQIVNDFQKGDIAEGYSVSREKKESFPLTVTSAQKNPTAFYLCASTTTGANTEAFFGQGTRLTVV.

V usage is TRBV6-1 and J usage is TRBJ2-7; D is ambiguous. Trimming cost V 4 bases and J 9 bases, with 13 bases left between them. The CDR3 is 12 amino acids. Germline CDR1 and CDR2: MNHNS and SASEGT. The DNA for the CDR3 is TGTGCCAGCAGTGGGCGGCGGTACTCGCAGTACTTC. Its translation is CASSGRRYSQYF.

This clone was observed a few times. The chain joins TRBV1 to TRBJ1-3; TRBD1, the table's D call, lacks a check against the DNA. TRBV1 is listed as a pseudogene. This CDR3 spans 14 amino acids. CDR3 amino acids: CTSSQKRGRDTIYF. The CDR3 DNA reads as TGCACCAGCAGCCAAAAGAGGGGGCGGGACACCATATATTTT.

The chain couples TRBV7-2 to TRBJ1-1; 10 nucleotides match TRBD1. The germline V gene has CDR1 SGHTA and CDR2 FQGNSA. CDR3 length equals 17 residues. The trim removed 5 bases at V and 0 bases at J, leaving 9 bases unmatched. In nucleotides, the CDR3 is TGTGCCAGCAGCCTACGGACAGGGGGATTGATGAACACTGAAGCTTTCTTT. Translation: CASSLRTGGLMNTEAFF. Complete variable domain (other parts from reference TRBV7-2 and TRBJ1-1): GAGVSQSPSNKVTEKGKDVELRCDPISGHTALYWYRQSLGQGLEFLIYFQGNSAPDKSGLPSDRFSAERTGGSVSTLTIQRTQQEDSAVYLCASSLRTGGLMNTEAFFGQGTRLTVV.

This clone was observed a few times. The CDR3 sequence is CASSEISGATGELFF. The CDR3 bases are TGCGCCAGCAGTGAGATAAGCGGGGCGACCGGGGAGCTGTTTTTT. V and J are TRBV10-1 and TRBJ2-2, with 7 bases identical to TRBD2. CDR1 and CDR2 (germline): WNHNN, SYGVQD (reference sequence). CDR3 length equals 15 residues. Losses at the gene ends were 2 bases for V and 5 bases for J; bases not matched to a gene: 5.

This clone has a handful of counts. V is TRBV5-4 and J is TRBJ2-5, with D hard to call. The CDR3 length is 15 residues. V gave up 0 bases and J gave up 0 bases, with 9 bases separating them. CDR1 and CDR2 from the germline V gene are SGHNT and YYREEE (reference sequence). CDR3 protein: CASSLDPGNQETQYF. The CDR3 DNA sequence: TGTGCCAGCAGCTTGGACCCAGGAAACCAAGAGACCCAGTACTTC. Complete variable domain (other parts from reference TRBV5-4 and TRBJ2-5): ETGVTQSPTHLIKTRGQQVTLRCSSQSGHNTVSWYQQALGQGPQFIFQYYREEENGRGNFPPRFSGLQFPNYSSELNVNALELDDSALYLCASSLDPGNQETQYFGPGTRLLVL.

In this sample, this clone turned up a few times. V and J are TRBV30 and TRBJ1-1; 9 bases line up with TRBD1. V shed 5 bases, J shed 0 bases, and the junction held 1 base outside the gene matches. Germline assignment: CDR1 GTSNPN and CDR2 SVGIG (reference sequence). The CDR3 covers 13 residues. The CDR3 bases are TGTGCCTGGGGGACAGGGATGAACACTGAAGCTTTCTTT. Its translation: CAWGTGMNTEAFF.

The chain links TRBV6-1 to TRBJ2-7; 10 bases line up with TRBD2. The V segment lost 5 bases and the J segment 1 base; nucleotides outside the gene matches: 5. Looked up from germline, CDR1 is MNHNS and CDR2 is SASEGT. The CDR3 runs 15 residues. CDR3 region: CASSSTSGVSYEQYF. Written as DNA, the CDR3 is TGTGCCAGCAGTTCCACTAGCGGGGTTTCCTACGAGCAGTACTTC.

This clone occurred a few times. This chain joins TRBV25-1 and TRBJ2-1; D possibly corresponds to TRBD1 (5 bases). The CDR3 length is 11 residues. CDR1 is MGHDK and CDR2 is SYGVNS in the germline V gene. Deletions cut 7 bases from V and 6 bases from J, with 7 bases between. The CDR3 coding sequence is TGTGCCAGCACAGGGTTCAATGAGCAGTTCTTC. This encodes CASTGFNEQFF.

This sequence joins TRBV6-6 and TRBJ2-5; 9 nucleotides align to TRBD1. The junction had 4 bases not matched to a gene; V was cut back by 6 bases and J by 5 bases. Germline assignment: CDR1 MNHNY and CDR2 SVGAGI (reference sequence). CDR3 length: 13 residues. CDR3: CASRGGQGETQYF. The CDR3 region has the DNA TGTGCCAGCAGGGGCGGACAGGGGGAGACCCAGTACTTC.

In its sample, this clone was seen a few times. This chain uses TRBV5-6 with TRBJ2-7; 11 bases line up with TRBD2. The germline V gene encodes CDR1 SGHDT and CDR2 YYEEEE. V lost 4 bases and J lost 7; bases outside the gene matches: 19. The CDR3 loop spans 18 amino acids. CDR3 sequence (DNA): TGTGCCAGCAGCAAAAAGAGAAAAGTACTAGCGGGAGATTGGGAGCAGTACTTC. Protein sequence: CASSKKRKVLAGDWEQYF.

This clone has a handful of counts. This rearrangement joins TRBV19 to TRBJ2-3; 9 positions agree with TRBD2. Germline-derived CDR1 and CDR2 are LNHDA and SQIVND (reference sequence). The CDR3 is made up of 15 amino acids. V shed 6 bases and J 4 bases; nucleotides not matched to a gene: 8. CDR3 loop: CASSRAGGGSDTQYF. The CDR3 DNA is TGTGCCAGTAGCCGAGCGGGGGGCGGCTCAGATACGCAGTATTTT.

This clone occurred a few times. The chain links TRBV7-8 to TRBJ1-5, with D possibly TRBD1 on 6 matching bases. The V gene's germline CDR1 is SGHVS and CDR2 FQNEAQ. The CDR3 spans 14 residues. V shed 5 bases and J shed 8 bases, with 16 bases lying between them. Written as DNA, the CDR3 is TGTGCCAGCAGCCCGGACAGAACCCAGGAGCCCCAGCATTTT. Residues: CASSPDRTQEPQHF.

In its sample, this clone was seen a few times. The rearrangement joins TRBV19 to TRBJ1-1; D perhaps matches TRBD1 (6 bases). V gave up 0 bases and J gave up 4 bases, with 12 bases separating them. Germline loops: CDR1 LNHDA, CDR2 SQIVND (reference sequence). There are 15 residues in the CDR3. CDR3 amino acids: CASSIDQGLFTEAFF. The CDR3 DNA is TGTGCCAGTAGTATAGATCAGGGGCTCTTCACTGAAGCTTTCTTT.

J is TRBJ2-1 and V is TRBV7-2; TRBD2 is a possible D gene (6 bases). The V end lost 5 bases, the J end lost 3 bases, and 14 bases lay between the germline ends. Germline CDR1 is SGHTA and CDR2 is FQGNSA. The CDR3 contains 15 residues. CDR3: CASSPTGLYYNEQFF. DNA for the CDR3: TGTGCCAGCAGCCCAACGGGACTCTACTACAATGAGCAGTTCTTC.

The chain recombines TRBV7-9 with TRBJ1-2; weak D call: TRBD1 (6 bases). This CDR3 is 16 amino acids long. The germline V gene encodes CDR1 SEHNR and CDR2 FQNEAQ (reference sequence). V was cut by 0 bases and J by 4 bases, with 15 bases left in between. CDR3 DNA sequence: TGTGCCAGCAGCTTAGCCACAGGGAATTCGGGCTATGGCTACACCTTC. It codes for CASSLATGNSGYGYTF.

This clone was counted a few times. The rearrangement links TRBV19 to TRBJ2-7; 11 bases align to TRBD2. The CDR3 extends over 15 amino acids. V gave up 3 bases and J gave up 1 base; unmatched junction bases: 2. Germline CDR1 reads LNHDA; CDR2 reads SQIVND (reference sequence). The chain's CDR3 is CASSIGTSGSYEQYF. CDR3 nucleotides: TGTGCCAGTAGTATTGGGACTAGCGGATCCTACGAGCAGTACTTC.

This clone has only a few counts. The rearrangement joins TRBV5-4 to TRBJ1-2, with 7 bases identical to TRBD1. Trimming removed 4 bases from V and 0 bases from J; junction bases left unmatched: 3. The CDR3 length is 14 residues. Germline CDR1 is SGHNT and CDR2 is YYREEE (reference sequence). In DNA, the CDR3 is TGTGCCAGCAGCCCGGGACAGTCTAACTATGGCTACACCTTC. Its translation: CASSPGQSNYGYTF.

This chain connects TRBV27 to TRBJ2-7, with 8 bases fitting TRBD1. This CDR3 has 15 residues. The junction had 7 bases not matched to a gene; V was cut back by 6 bases and J by 0 bases. Per the germline V gene, CDR1 is MNHEY and CDR2 is SMNVEV (reference sequence). CDR3 sequence (DNA): TGTGCCAGCAGACCCTCAGGGGGCGGCTCCTACGAGCAGTACTTC. It codes for CASRPSGGGSYEQYF.

V usage is TRBV7-2 and J usage is TRBJ2-3, with TRBD1 matching 7 bases. The trim removed 4 bases at V and 0 bases at J, leaving 4 bases unmatched. Germline values: CDR1 SGHTA, CDR2 FQGNSA. The CDR3 is made up of 15 amino acids. Written as DNA, the CDR3 is TGTGCCAGCAGCTCCCGGACAGGTAGCACAGATACGCAGTATTTT. Residues: CASSSRTGSTDTQYF.

The rearrangement uses TRBV5-1 and TRBJ1-1; 8 nucleotides match TRBD1. V trimming: 4 bases; J trimming: 5 bases; junction bases outside the gene matches: 13. CDR1 and CDR2 from the germline V gene are SGHRS and YFSETQ. The CDR3 is 16 residues long. The CDR3 bases are TGCGCCAGCAGCGGACAGGGTTTTATCTTAGGTACTGAAGCTTTCTTT. It specifies CASSGQGFILGTEAFF.

The chain joins TRBV7-2 to TRBJ2-5; 8 bases align to TRBD1. Germline loops: CDR1 SGHTA, CDR2 FQGNSA. J gave up 5 bases and V 7 bases, and 6 bases lay outside the gene matches. The CDR3 sequence is 13 residues long. CDR3: CASMTGAGETQYF. CDR3 coding DNA: TGTGCCAGCATGACAGGGGCTGGGGAGACCCAGTACTTC.

This clone was picked up a small number of times. This chain uses TRBV4-1 with TRBJ2-6; 7 bases are a match to TRBD2. Trimming took 0 bases from V and 2 from J; bases not matched to a gene: 7. The CDR3 contains 18 residues. CDR1 and CDR2 from the germline V gene are MGHRA and YSYEKL. CDR3 loop: CASSQDGEGLTGANVLTF. CDR3 in DNA: TGCGCCAGCAGCCAAGACGGGGAGGGGCTCACTGGGGCCAACGTCCTGACTTTC.

This clone was seen a few times. The rearrangement links TRBV19 to TRBJ2-1, with 11 bases that match TRBD2. After removal of 6 bases from V and 6 bases from J, the junction contained 4 bases not matched to a gene. The CDR3 totals 14 residues. Germline V gene data show CDR1 as LNHDA and CDR2 as SQIVND (reference sequence). The CDR3 region has the DNA TGTGCCAGTAGCCGACTAGCGGGGTTCAATGAGCAGTTCTTC. Translated: CASSRLAGFNEQFF.

V and J are TRBV7-6 and TRBJ1-1; no definite D call. The CDR3 is 13 amino acids. Trimming removed 5 bases from V and 1 base from J, with 8 bases in between. Germline V gene data show CDR1 as SGHVS and CDR2 as FNYEAQ. CDR3 sequence (DNA): TGTGCCAGCAGCCGGACTGCGAACACTGAAGCTTTCTTT. Translated: CASSRTANTEAFF.

This clone has only a few counts. V gene TRBV27 combines with J gene TRBJ2-1, with TRBD1 matching 10 bases. This CDR3 has 15 amino acids. CDR1 is MNHEY, CDR2 SMNVEV, per germline (reference sequence). V was pared by 2 bases and J by 5 bases, with 3 bases of the junction left unmatched. CDR3 sequence (DNA): TGTGCCAGCAGTTTAGGGGACAGGGGTGACAATGAGCAGTTCTTC. This encodes CASSLGDRGDNEQFF.

This clone appeared a few times. The gene calls are TRBV10-1 and TRBJ1-2; 7 bases fit TRBD1. This CDR3 contains 17 residues. The V gene end was trimmed by 1 base and the J gene end by 4 bases; junction bases not matched to a gene: 12. Germline CDR1 WNHNN, CDR2 SYGVQD (reference sequence). The CDR3 spells CASSECDRESRSYGYTF. The CDR3 DNA follows: TGCGCCAGCAGTGAGTGCGACAGGGAGTCAAGGAGCTATGGCTACACCTTC.

The CDR3 is CASGTGEADTQYF. The DNA for the CDR3 is TGTGCCAGCGGGACAGGGGAAGCGGATACGCAGTATTTT. The chain joins TRBV19 to TRBJ2-3; TRBD1 matches at 10 bases. The CDR3 is made up of 13 amino acids. V dropped 9 bases and J dropped 6; count of bases not matched to a gene: 6. The germline CDR1 and CDR2 sequences are LNHDA and SQIVND (reference sequence).